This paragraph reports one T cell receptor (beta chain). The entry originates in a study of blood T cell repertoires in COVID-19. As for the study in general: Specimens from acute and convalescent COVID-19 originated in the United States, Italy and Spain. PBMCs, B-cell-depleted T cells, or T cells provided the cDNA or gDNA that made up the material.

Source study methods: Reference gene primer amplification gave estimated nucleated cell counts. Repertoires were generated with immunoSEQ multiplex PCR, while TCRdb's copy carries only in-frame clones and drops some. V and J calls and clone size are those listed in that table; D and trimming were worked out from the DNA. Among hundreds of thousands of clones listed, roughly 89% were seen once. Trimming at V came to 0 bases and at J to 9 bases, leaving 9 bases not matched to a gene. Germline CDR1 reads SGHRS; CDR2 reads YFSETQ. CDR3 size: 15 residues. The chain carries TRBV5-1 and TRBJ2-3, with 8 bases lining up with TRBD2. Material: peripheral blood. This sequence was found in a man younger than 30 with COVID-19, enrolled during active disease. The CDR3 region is CASSLDPAGAMTQYF. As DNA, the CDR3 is TGCGCCAGCAGCTTGGACCCAGCGGGAGCGATGACGCAGTATTTT.